The present entry profiles one T cell receptor beta chain with its context. What it binds is not known. The entry originates in a study of cytomegalovirus exposure and HLA in healthy donors. Some clones are missing from TCRdb's copy, which holds only in-frame ones; the method was immunoSEQ multiplex PCR. In the table there are some 130,000 clones, just under 85% of which are singletons. Study outcomes and limitations: The study designated 164 TCR beta chains cytomegalovirus-associated. In vitro checks showed that three CMV-associated chains really do target CMV antigens.

The donors were part of the validation cohort of some 120 subjects. That cohort was separate from the first cohort, which comprised 500 to 700 subjects. Germline-derived CDR1 and CDR2 are LNHDA and SQIVND (reference sequence). J gave up 6 bases and V 5 bases, and 6 bases lay outside the gene matches. The CDR3 extends over 13 amino acids. Sequencing was performed on PBMCs. This rearrangement joins TRBV19 to TRBJ1-2; 7 bases fit TRBD1. The sequence was collected from a woman aged 25 to 45 in good health and CMV-seronegative. The CDR3 DNA is TGTGCCAGTAGTGTCATGCAGGGGGATGGCTACACCTTC. Translating it yields CASSVMQGDGYTF.